This T cell receptor (beta chain) originates from a study of PD-L1 blockade in urothelial cancer (dated by TCRdb to between 2016 and 2019). Background for the entire study: Every patient began therapy around 2014 and was given atezolizumab 1,200 mg intravenously every 3 weeks. Durable clinical benefit was achieved by nine patients but not by the remaining 20. The study, an exploratory multi-omic analysis, examined somatic, immune and clinical correlates of response to PD-L1 blockade with atezolizumab in urothelial cancer. Durable clinical benefit was defined as progression-free survival longer than 6 months, and TCR features were also tested against progression-free and overall survival. Pretreatment tumor samples, along with matched peripheral blood collected serially before and after atezolizumab treatment, underwent TCR sequencing. Patients had an ECOG performance status of 0 or 1 and had received between 0 and 3 prior chemotherapy regimens. Pretreatment blood TCR-seq was available for nearly 30 patients, at least one posttreatment blood collection was obtained for approximately 25 patients, and tumor TCR-seq was available for approximately 25 patients. Blood samples were analyzed 3 weeks after the start of treatment (second dose) and 6 weeks after the start of treatment. About 85% of the 29 patients were males with bladder-origin urothelial cancer, and about 60% of the roughly 30 reported a prior smoking history. Blood samples gave median yields of roughly 150,000 T cells and more than 80,000 unique TCRs, along with a median clonality of approximately 0.084. In the same patients, whole exome sequencing and RNA sequencing of pretreatment tumors were performed in addition to TCR sequencing. General conclusions and limits of the study: Small sample size (n of about 30) and many exploratory analyses mean the results are intended to be hypothesis-generating. Improved progression-free and overall survival was associated with having pretreatment peripheral blood TCR clonality below the median. Greater expansion of tumor-associated TCR clones in peripheral blood 3 weeks after the start of treatment was observed in patients with durable benefit (n of about 20, p = 0.022).

This clone was seen once. What antigen it recognizes has not been identified. No quality values exist for individual bases; no much larger clone is one base distant. According to the germline V gene (reference sequence), CDR1 reads MNHEY and CDR2 reads SMNVEV. The cysteine opens and the phenylalanine closes a CDR3 of 13 amino acids. The entry retains the CDR3 DNA only, 39 bases that are in frame from base 1. V is cut by 2 bases and J by 9 bases, and the space between the germline ends is 12 bases. To estimate absolute template abundance from read counts, synthetic TCR analog templates were spiked into each PCR. The immunoSEQ assay was used to amplify TCRbeta CDR3 regions from genomic DNA with bias-controlled V and J gene primers. Rearranged TCRbeta segments were sequenced at approximately 20X coverage. The published analysis was carried out like this. Clustering was used to correct sequencing errors, and CDR3s were annotated against IMGT so that V, D and J genes could be assigned. Downstream analyses used only productive TCRbeta rearrangements and left out out-of-frame or stop-codon sequences. To compute clonality, Shannon entropy was normalized by the log of the number of unique productive sequences and then subtracted from one. Clones differing between time points or between blood and tumor were identified by Fisher's exact test with Benjamini-Hochberg correction at adjusted p below 0.01. TCRdb re-hosts the immuneACCESS table, in-frame sequences only. Its copies lack some clones; in the studies checked, an unresolved V gene accounts for under half of them, and the cause for the rest is not known. The V and J calls and clone size are taken from that table; D and trimming were inferred from the DNA. The sample records about 38,000 clones, around 85% of which are singletons. Roughly 15% of the sample comes from the top ten.

The time point tag for this specimen amounts to: pretreatment peripheral blood. A cohort of about 30 patients with locally advanced or metastatic urothelial carcinoma, treated at Memorial Sloan Kettering on a trial protocol, was included. Peripheral blood mononuclear cells were collected pretreatment and during treatment, at between 1 and 8 total time points per patient. The Qiagen DNeasy Blood extraction kit was used to purify genomic DNA from total PBMCs and from tumor samples. PBMCs were collected pretreatment and during treatment, and were isolated and stored as previously described. This clonotype was obtained from an elderly man with urothelial cancer. Recombination connected TRBV27 to TRBJ2-3; the D gene remains uncertain. The input for sequencing was PBMCs, taken around atezolizumab (anti-PD-L1) treatment. The CDR3 region reads CASSLIVRGTQYF. The nucleotide sequence is given as TGTGCCAGCAGTTTAATAGTCCGAGGCACGCAGTATTTT.